A selection of T cell receptor beta chains follows, all from one sample in a study of long-term antiretroviral therapy in people with HIV. Some clones are missing from TCRdb's copy, which holds only in-frame ones; the method was immunoSEQ multiplex PCR. The profile shows 15,000 to 20,000 clones, about 95% of them singletons. This material consisted of unsorted PBMCs, taken more than 10 years after starting antiretroviral therapy. The origin of the receptors is a young man with HIV. Both conserved end residues are part of each CDR3. D genes are given only for firm matches. Clone size is shown for a subset of rows, as once, few, many or a class of expanded clone.

J gene: TRBJ1-2; V gene: TRBV18; clone size: -; D gene: -; CDR3 DNA: TGTGCCAGCTCTCCCGGGACGGAGCCTGCCGCAAGGAGTGGCTACACCTTC; CDR3 protein: CASSPGTEPAARSGYTF
J gene: TRBJ1-2; V gene: TRBV7-3; clone size: -; D gene: -; CDR3 DNA: TGTGCCAGCAGCCCCAGCCCGGGACACAACTATGGCTACACCTTC; CDR3 protein: CASSPSPGHNYGYTF
J gene: TRBJ2-3; V gene: TRBV19; clone size: -; D gene: TRBD2; CDR3 DNA: TGTGCCAGTAGTATTTCAAGCGGGGGGGCCGATACGCAGTATTTT; CDR3 protein: CASSISSGGADTQYF
J gene: TRBJ2-2; V gene: TRBV7-9; clone size: -; D gene: TRBD2; CDR3 DNA: TGTGCCAGCATCCGTAGCGGGTCGAACACCGGGGAGCTGTTTTTT; CDR3 protein: CASIRSGSNTGELFF
J gene: TRBJ2-5; V gene: TRBV10-1; clone size: -; D gene: TRBD2; CDR3 DNA: TGCGCCAGCAGCGACGGGGGGGAAGAGACCCAGTACTTC; CDR3 protein: CASSDGGEETQYF
J gene: TRBJ2-7; V gene: TRBV7-2; clone size: -; D gene: -; CDR3 DNA: TGTGCCAGCAGCTTAGGGTGGTTGACGGACGAGCAGTACTTC; CDR3 protein: CASSLGWLTDEQYF
J gene: TRBJ2-4; V gene: TRBV7-8; clone size: -; D gene: TRBD1; CDR3 DNA: TGTGCCAGCAGCTCCGGGACAGCGTCCTCCTACTTAGCCAAAAACATTCAGTACTTC; CDR3 protein: CASSSGTASSYLAKNIQYF
J gene: TRBJ2-5; V gene: TRBV7-3; clone size: once; D gene: -; CDR3 DNA: TGTGCCAGCAGCCGGACCACCCAAGAGACCCAGTACTTC; CDR3 protein: CASSRTTQETQYF
J gene: TRBJ1-1; V gene: TRBV4-2; clone size: -; D gene: TRBD1; CDR3 DNA: TGTGCCAGCAGCGCTTCAGCCGGGACAGGGGAAACTGAAGCTTTCTTT; CDR3 protein: CASSASAGTGETEAFF
J gene: TRBJ2-1; V gene: TRBV4-1; clone size: -; D gene: TRBD2; CDR3 DNA: TGCGCCAGCAGCTTTAGAGCGGGGGGAAGGAATGAGCAGTTCTTC; CDR3 protein: CASSFRAGGRNEQFF
J gene: TRBJ1-3; V gene: TRBV19; clone size: -; D gene: -; CDR3 DNA: TGTGCCAGTTCGGACGTTTACTCTGGAAACACCATATATTTT; CDR3 protein: CASSDVYSGNTIYF
J gene: TRBJ2-5; V gene: TRBV14; clone size: once; D gene: -; CDR3 DNA: TGTGCCAGCAGCCAAGACCCCCCGGGGTCAGGGACCCAGTACTTC; CDR3 protein: CASSQDPPGSGTQYF
J gene: TRBJ2-3; V gene: TRBV20-1; clone size: -; D gene: -; CDR3 DNA: TGCAGTGCTAGTAATCCAGATACGCAGTATTTT; CDR3 protein: CSASNPDTQYF
J gene: TRBJ2-7; V gene: TRBV11-2; clone size: once; D gene: -; CDR3 DNA: TGTGCCAGCAGGGTGACCCAGGGGCGCAGCGAGCAGTACTTC; CDR3 protein: CASRVTQGRSEQYF
J gene: TRBJ1-6; V gene: TRBV2; clone size: -; D gene: -; CDR3 DNA: TGTGCCAGCATCCATGAACAGGGTTACTCACCCCTCCACTTT; CDR3 protein: CASIHEQGYSPLHF
J gene: TRBJ1-6; V gene: TRBV7-3; clone size: -; D gene: -; CDR3 DNA: TGTGCCAGCAGCTCGGAGTATAATTCACCCCTCCACTTT; CDR3 protein: CASSSEYNSPLHF
J gene: TRBJ2-1; V gene: TRBV5-1; clone size: -; D gene: TRBD1; CDR3 DNA: TGCGCCAGCAGCACCGTCGGACAGGGAGGTGAGCAGTTCTTC; CDR3 protein: CASSTVGQGGEQFF
J gene: TRBJ2-3; V gene: TRBV7-2; clone size: -; D gene: TRBD2; CDR3 DNA: TGTGCCAGCAGCTCGGGACTAGGCGCAGATACGCAGTATTTT; CDR3 protein: CASSSGLGADTQYF
J gene: TRBJ2-5; V gene: TRBV5-4; clone size: -; D gene: TRBD2; CDR3 DNA: TGTGCCAGCAGCTTGGCCCGAAATAGCGGGGTAAGGGAGACCCAGTACTTC; CDR3 protein: CASSLARNSGVRETQYF
J gene: TRBJ2-6; V gene: TRBV10-3; clone size: -; D gene: -; CDR3 DNA: TGTGCCATCAGTGAGCCGAATGTACGGGCCAACGTCCTGACTTTC; CDR3 protein: CAISEPNVRANVLTF
J gene: TRBJ2-2; V gene: TRBV2; clone size: -; D gene: -; CDR3 DNA: TGTGCCAGCACACCGGGGTGGACCGGGGAGCTGTTTTTT; CDR3 protein: CASTPGWTGELFF
J gene: TRBJ1-2; V gene: TRBV5-1; clone size: -; D gene: -; CDR3 DNA: TGCGCCAGCAGTACCAACACGGTCGCAGCTAACTATGGCTACACCTTC; CDR3 protein: CASSTNTVAANYGYTF
J gene: TRBJ2-4; V gene: TRBV2; clone size: -; D gene: TRBD2; CDR3 DNA: TGTGCCAGCATGCGAGGGAGGGACATTCAGTACTTC; CDR3 protein: CASMRGRDIQYF
J gene: TRBJ1-4; V gene: TRBV27; clone size: -; D gene: TRBD1; CDR3 DNA: TGTGCCAGCAGTCCATTACAGGGGATTAATGAAAAACTGTTTTTT; CDR3 protein: CASSPLQGINEKLFF
J gene: TRBJ2-7; V gene: TRBV7-9; clone size: -; D gene: TRBD1; CDR3 DNA: TGTGCCAGCAGCTTAGGAGGGACAGAGTACGAGCAGTACTTC; CDR3 protein: CASSLGGTEYEQYF
J gene: TRBJ1-2; V gene: TRBV2; clone size: -; D gene: TRBD1; CDR3 DNA: TGTGCCAGCAGTGGGGACAGAAATCGTGGCTACACCTTC; CDR3 protein: CASSGDRNRGYTF
J gene: TRBJ1-3; V gene: TRBV11-3; clone size: -; D gene: -; CDR3 DNA: TGTGCCAGCAGCTTAGTAGAACAGGGCGGTAAAGGAAACACCATATATTTT; CDR3 protein: CASSLVEQGGKGNTIYF